What follows are 28 T cell receptor beta chains derived from one specimen sequenced in a study of shared clonotypes between healthy human individuals. TCRdb's table, derived via immunoSEQ multiplex PCR, lists solely in-frame clones and lacks some. In the table there are approximately 2.1 million clones, more than 85% of which are singletons. Sequencing was carried out using naive CD4+ T cells from PBMCs. Specified subset: CD45RA+ positively selected. All receptors derive from a man aged 18-30 years in good health. Some clones in this sample may be carry-over from other donors' samples.

The rearrangement links TRBV9 to TRBJ1-1, with D hard to call. Germline V CDR1 and CDR2: SGDLS, YYNGEE. V lost 3 bases to trimming and J lost 2 bases, with 14 bases between them. The CDR3 is 15 residues long. In DNA form, the CDR3 reads TGTGCCAGCAGCGCCTACGACGGCGAAAACACTGAAGCTTTCTTT. This codes for CASSAYDGENTEAFF.

The table lists this clone with a count of one. Other DNA sequences within the sample encode an identical CDR3. V usage is TRBV4-3 and J usage is TRBJ1-2; TRBD1 agrees at 7 bases. The CDR3 contains 15 residues. The J segment lost 4 bases and the V segment lost 0 bases, leaving 5 bases of the junction unmatched. Looked up from germline, CDR1 is LGHNA and CDR2 is YSLEER. CDR3 loop: CASSQDLGGSYGYTF. CDR3 coding DNA: TGCGCCAGCAGCCAAGATTTAGGGGGCAGCTATGGCTACACCTTC.

This clone showed up just once. The identical CDR3 is also encoded by other nucleotide sequences in the sample. The rearrangement uses TRBV5-6 and TRBJ1-3, with no clear D. Trimming removed 0 bases at V and 4 bases at J, with 8 bases between. The CDR3 is 14 residues long. Germline V gene lookup returns CDR1 SGHDT and CDR2 YYEEEE. CDR3 amino acids: CASSLVAAGNTIYF. In nucleotides, the CDR3 is TGTGCCAGCAGCTTGGTAGCCGCGGGAAACACCATATATTTT.

J is TRBJ1-1 and V is TRBV28, with TRBD1 identical over 11 bases. The CDR3 is made up of 16 amino acids. Germline V CDR1 and CDR2: MDHEN, SYDVKM. The V and J ends lost 5 bases and 5 bases, in that order; junction bases with no gene match: 10. The CDR3 sequence is CASSDPGQGDLTEAFF. The CDR3 coding sequence is TGTGCCAGCAGTGACCCGGGACAGGGGGATCTGACTGAAGCTTTCTTT.

This clone is a singleton in its sample. The identical CDR3 is also encoded by other nucleotide sequences in the sample. The chain employs TRBV7-3 and TRBJ2-6; no clear D. Germline values: CDR1 SGHTA, CDR2 FQGTGA. Trimming cost V 3 bases and J 2 bases, with 8 bases left between them. The CDR3 spans 15 residues. The CDR3, as DNA: TGTGCCAGCAGCTTTTCCGGCGCTGGGGCCAACGTCCTGACTTTC. Translated: CASSFSGAGANVLTF.

The CDR3 DNA follows: TGTGCCAGCAGCCGGGACACGCTGTATGGCTACACCTTC. This encodes CASSRDTLYGYTF. V usage is TRBV9 and J usage is TRBJ1-2; maybe TRBD1 (6 bases). V lost 4 bases, J lost 5 bases, and 12 bases lay in between. Germline-derived CDR1 and CDR2 are SGDLS and YYNGEE. The CDR3 has 13 residues.

The V gene is TRBV5-1, the J gene TRBJ2-7, with 14 bases aligning to TRBD2. The CDR3 is 17 amino acids. J was trimmed by 5 bases and V by 4 bases; bases with no gene match: 11. Germline values: CDR1 SGHRS, CDR2 YFSETQ. The CDR3 is CASSPVPGLAGANEQYF. CDR3 nucleotide sequence: TGCGCCAGCAGCCCCGTTCCGGGACTAGCGGGAGCTAACGAGCAGTACTTC.

This clone was detected only a few times. The identical CDR3 is also encoded by other nucleotide sequences in the sample. The V gene is TRBV7-2, the J gene TRBJ1-1; D ambiguous. Per the germline V gene, CDR1 is SGHTA and CDR2 is FQGNSA. The V gene lost 1 base and the J gene lost 1 base, with 4 bases spanning the gap. This CDR3 comprises 13 residues. Written as DNA, the CDR3 is TGTGCCAGCAGCTTAGTCGGGAACACTGAAGCTTTCTTT. This sequence encodes CASSLVGNTEAFF.

This clone has only one observation. The chain recombines TRBV19 with TRBJ1-5; 10 nucleotides align to TRBD1. The CDR3 contains 15 residues. With V trimmed by 5 bases and J by 1 base, 2 bases remained unmatched. Germline V gene data show CDR1 as LNHDA and CDR2 as SQIVND (reference sequence). CDR3 protein: CASSAGQGSNQPQHF. The CDR3 bases are TGTGCCAGTAGTGCGGGACAGGGGAGCAATCAGCCCCAGCATTTT.

This sequence joins TRBV27 and TRBJ1-5; maybe TRBD1 (5 bases). Germline CDR1 is MNHEY and CDR2 is SMNVEV (reference sequence). The CDR3 totals 16 residues. The germline V and J ends were trimmed by 5 bases and 0 bases, with 14 bases remaining between them. CDR3 amino acids: CASSLGALGSNQPQHF. In DNA form, the CDR3 reads TGTGCCAGCAGTCTAGGGGCCCTTGGTAGCAATCAGCCCCAGCATTTT.

The rearrangement links TRBV5-5 to TRBJ1-2; D is perhaps TRBD1 (5 bases). This CDR3 is built from 14 residues. Germline assignment: CDR1 SGHKS and CDR2 YYEKEE (reference sequence). V lost 1 base to trimming and J lost 2 bases, with 9 bases between them. The CDR3 sequence: CASSLNAGNYGYTF. CDR3 DNA sequence: TGTGCCAGCAGCTTGAATGCAGGGAACTATGGCTACACCTTC.

As concerns this clone: The same CDR3 arises from other DNA sequences in this sample as well. The gene calls are TRBV5-1 and TRBJ2-7; 16 nucleotides agree with TRBD2. The J segment lost 4 bases and the V segment lost 4 bases, leaving 2 bases of the junction unmatched. CDR1 is SGHRS and CDR2 is YFSETQ in the germline V gene. The CDR3 sequence is 15 residues long. CDR3 amino acids: CASSPGLAGGYEQYF. The CDR3 nucleotides read TGCGCCAGCAGCCCGGGACTAGCGGGAGGGTACGAGCAGTACTTC.

This clone was seen a single time. The J gene is TRBJ2-7, the V gene TRBV7-9; TRBD2 might be the D (6 bases). The CDR3 has 15 amino acids. Looked up from germline, CDR1 is SEHNR and CDR2 is FQNEAQ (reference sequence). Trimming pared 5 bases from V and 0 bases from J, leaving 14 bases between. Written as DNA, the CDR3 is TGTGCCAGCAGCGCGGGACCCAGGAGCTCCTACGAGCAGTACTTC. Encoded protein: CASSAGPRSSYEQYF.

This sequence joins TRBV18 and TRBJ2-7, with TRBD2 matching over 9 bases. The V gene end was trimmed by 5 bases and the J gene end by 1 base; junction bases not matched to a gene: 6. Germline V gene sequence: CDR1 KGHSH, CDR2 LQKENI. The CDR3 runs to 15 residues. The CDR3 DNA sequence: TGTGCCAGCTCAGGAGCGGGAGGACGATCCTACGAGCAGTACTTC. Protein product: CASSGAGGRSYEQYF. The complete variable domain, with remaining parts taken from reference TRBV18 and TRBJ2-7, reads NAGVMQNPRHLVRRRGQEARLRCSPMKGHSHVYWYRQLPEEGLKFMVYLQKENIIDESGMPKERFSAEFPKEGPSILRIQQVVRGDSAAYFCASSGAGGRSYEQYFGPGTRLTVT.

The genes are TRBV28 and TRBJ1-5; TRBD1 matches 7 bases. V was clipped by 7 bases and J by 2 bases; unmatched bases: 5. Germline CDR1 and CDR2: MDHEN and SYDVKM. CDR3 length: 14 amino acids. CDR3 protein: CASTKTGGNQPQHF. The CDR3 region has the DNA TGTGCCAGCACTAAAACAGGGGGCAATCAGCCCCAGCATTTT. Filled out from reference TRBV28 and TRBJ1-5, the complete variable domain reads DVKVTQSSRYLVKRTGEKVFLECVQDMDHENMFWYRQDPGLGLRLIYFSYDVKMKEKGDIPEGYSVSREKKERFSLILESASTNQTSMYLCASTKTGGNQPQHFGDGTRLSIL.

The CDR3 sequence: CASSSPRGASTEAFF. The CDR3 DNA follows: TGTGCCAGCAGCTCCCCCCGGGGGGCCTCCACTGAAGCTTTCTTT. This rearrangement joins TRBV28 to TRBJ1-1; D is perhaps TRBD1 (6 bases). This CDR3 contains 15 residues. Germline CDR1 reads MDHEN; CDR2 reads SYDVKM. The V gene lost 6 bases and the J gene lost 4 bases, with 18 bases spanning the gap.

The gene calls are TRBV28 and TRBJ2-7; either TRBD1 or TRBD2 may fit D (8 bases each). CDR1 is MDHEN and CDR2 is SYDVKM in the germline V gene. V lost 5 bases and J 2 bases, leaving 16 bases between the germline ends. The CDR3 spans 15 residues. DNA of the CDR3: TGTGCCAGCAGTCCGGGGGGGACAGGAGCCTACGAGCAGTACTTC. It codes for CASSPGGTGAYEQYF.

A single count supports this clone. This chain joins TRBV4-1 and TRBJ2-5; 12 nucleotides align to TRBD1. CDR3 length: 17 amino acids. Germline V gene sequence: CDR1 MGHRA, CDR2 YSYEKL. Trimming at V came to 0 bases and at J to 3 bases, leaving 5 bases not matched to a gene. CDR3 nucleotides: TGCGCCAGCAGCCAAGATGGGACAGGGGGCGCGGAAGAGACCCAGTACTTC. It is translated as CASSQDGTGGAEETQYF.

V gene TRBV28 combines with J gene TRBJ2-5; TRBD1 matches at 7 bases. The CDR3 spans 12 residues. Germline loops: CDR1 MDHEN, CDR2 SYDVKM. The ends lost 7 bases at V and 5 bases at J; junction bases unmatched: 4. The CDR3 DNA reads TGTGCCAGCAATAGGGGGCGGGAGACCCAGTACTTC. Its protein product is CASNRGRETQYF. The full variable domain, in which reference TRBV28 and TRBJ2-5 provide the parts outside the CDR3, is DVKVTQSSRYLVKRTGEKVFLECVQDMDHENMFWYRQDPGLGLRLIYFSYDVKMKEKGDIPEGYSVSREKKERFSLILESASTNQTSMYLCASNRGRETQYFGPGTRLLVL.

CDR3 loop: CAISETSGANTGELFF. The CDR3 region has the DNA TGTGCCATCAGTGAAACTAGCGGGGCGAACACCGGGGAGCTGTTTTTT. This chain joins TRBV10-3 and TRBJ2-2, with 10 nucleotides matching TRBD2. This CDR3 is 16 amino acids long. In germline, CDR1 is ENHRY, CDR2 SYGVKD. Trimming took 3 bases from V and 0 from J; bases not matched to a gene: 1.

The chain employs TRBV19 and TRBJ2-7; perhaps D is TRBD1 or TRBD2 (5 bases each). The germline CDR1 and CDR2 sequences are LNHDA and SQIVND (reference sequence). CDR3 length: 15 amino acids. The germline V and J ends were trimmed by 6 bases and 0 bases, with 15 bases remaining between them. CDR3 coding DNA: TGTGCCAGTAGCCCCGGGACGGTTAGCTCCTACGAGCAGTACTTC. Encoded protein: CASSPGTVSSYEQYF.

This chain joins TRBV28 and TRBJ2-7, with 8 bases lining up with TRBD2. Germline CDR1 is MDHEN and CDR2 is SYDVKM. V was clipped by 4 bases and J by 1 base; unmatched bases: 12. The CDR3 spans 17 residues. This chain's CDR3 is CASSSPGSGKGSYEQYF. DNA for the CDR3: TGTGCCAGCAGTTCCCCTGGTAGCGGGAAGGGTTCCTACGAGCAGTACTTC. Drawing the rest from reference TRBV28 and TRBJ2-7, the complete variable domain is DVKVTQSSRYLVKRTGEKVFLECVQDMDHENMFWYRQDPGLGLRLIYFSYDVKMKEKGDIPEGYSVSREKKERFSLILESASTNQTSMYLCASSSPGSGKGSYEQYFGPGTRLTVT.

CDR3 protein: CASSGGTARNQPQHF. The CDR3 nucleotides are TGTGCCAGCTCAGGGGGGACGGCCAGGAATCAGCCCCAGCATTTT. The chain is built from TRBV18 and TRBJ1-5; tentatively, D is TRBD1 (5 bases). V lost 5 bases and J 4 bases, leaving 15 bases between the germline ends. Germline V gene sequence: CDR1 KGHSH, CDR2 LQKENI. The CDR3 sequence is 15 residues long.

As regards this clone: At one boundary the junction diverges from the germline segment, which might be a read error. J is TRBJ2-3 and V is TRBV19; 8 nucleotides agree with TRBD2. The germline V gene has CDR1 LNHDA and CDR2 SQIVND (reference sequence). This CDR3 comprises 14 residues. CDR3 DNA sequence: TGTGCCAGTAGAATAGCGGGGAGCACAGATACGCAGTATTTT. Translation: CASRIAGSTDTQYF.

The chain links TRBV5-6 to TRBJ1-5, with 7 positions matching TRBD1. In germline, CDR1 is SGHDT, CDR2 YYEEEE. This CDR3 comprises 19 residues. V was pared by 2 bases and J by 0 bases, with 14 bases of the junction left unmatched. The CDR3 sequence is CASSLSGTETFNSNQPQHF. CDR3 coding DNA: TGTGCCAGCAGCTTATCCGGGACAGAGACTTTTAATAGCAATCAGCCCCAGCATTTT.

CDR3 region: CAWSVQAPEGNTIYF. The CDR3 DNA follows: TGTGCCTGGAGTGTCCAGGCGCCCGAGGGAAACACCATATATTTT. The J gene is TRBJ1-3, the V gene TRBV30; no clear D gene. Trimming cost V 0 bases and J 4 bases, with 13 bases left between them. CDR3 length: 15 residues. Germline V gene data show CDR1 as GTSNPN and CDR2 as SVGIG (reference sequence).

The CDR3 DNA reads as TGTGCCAGCAGTTTCGGTGACTACACCGGGGAGCTGTTTTTT. Protein sequence: CASSFGDYTGELFF. This chain links TRBV28 with TRBJ2-2; D gene unclear. V was pared by 3 bases and J by 3 bases, with 8 bases between. There are 14 residues in the CDR3. Per germline, CDR1 MDHEN and CDR2 SYDVKM.

This chain connects TRBV5-4 to TRBJ2-6; unclear D gene. Trimming shortened V by 5 bases and J by 0 bases, and 9 bases separated the two germline ends. This CDR3 has 15 amino acids. Germline-derived CDR1 and CDR2 are SGHNT and YYREEE (reference sequence). Here the CDR3 DNA reads TGTGCCAGCAGACGTCCATTCTCTGGGGCCAACGTCCTGACTTTC. Translation: CASRRPFSGANVLTF.